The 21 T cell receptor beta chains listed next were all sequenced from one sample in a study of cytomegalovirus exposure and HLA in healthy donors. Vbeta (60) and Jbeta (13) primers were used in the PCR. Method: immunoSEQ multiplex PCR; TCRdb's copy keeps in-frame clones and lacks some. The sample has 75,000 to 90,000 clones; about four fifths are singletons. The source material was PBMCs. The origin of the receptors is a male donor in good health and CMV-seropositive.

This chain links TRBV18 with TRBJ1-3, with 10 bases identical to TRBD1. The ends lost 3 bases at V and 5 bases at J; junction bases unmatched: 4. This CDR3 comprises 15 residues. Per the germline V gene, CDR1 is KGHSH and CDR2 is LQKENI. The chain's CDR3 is CASSPGQGMRNTIYF. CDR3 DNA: TGTGCCAGCTCACCGGGACAGGGGATGAGAAACACCATATATTTT.

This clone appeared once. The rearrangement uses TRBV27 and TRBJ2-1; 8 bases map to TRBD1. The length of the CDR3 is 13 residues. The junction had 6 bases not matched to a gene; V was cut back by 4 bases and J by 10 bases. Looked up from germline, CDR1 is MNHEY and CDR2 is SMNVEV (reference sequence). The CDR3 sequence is CASSYQGAGEQFF. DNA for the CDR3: TGTGCCAGCAGTTATCAGGGGGCAGGGGAGCAGTTCTTC.

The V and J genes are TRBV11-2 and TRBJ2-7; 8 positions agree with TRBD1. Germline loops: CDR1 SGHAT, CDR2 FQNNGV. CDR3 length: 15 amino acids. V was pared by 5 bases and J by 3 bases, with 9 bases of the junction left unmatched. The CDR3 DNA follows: TGTGCCAGCAGCCTATATCAGGGGGCCTTCTACGAGCAGTACTTC. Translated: CASSLYQGAFYEQYF.

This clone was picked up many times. CDR3 sequence: CASTPEWGVYNEQFF. In DNA, the CDR3 is TGTGCCAGCACCCCGGAGTGGGGGGTATACAATGAGCAGTTCTTC. This chain connects TRBV5-4 to TRBJ2-1, with D tentatively TRBD2 (6 bases). The CDR3 contains 15 residues. Per germline, CDR1 SGHNT and CDR2 YYREEE (reference sequence). Trimming shortened V by 6 bases and J by 4 bases, and 17 bases separated the two germline ends.

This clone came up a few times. CDR3 coding DNA: TGTGCAAGTCGCTCCTACAGGGGGAATTATGAAAAACTGTTTTTT. As protein: CASRSYRGNYEKLFF. The chain recombines TRBV12-2 with TRBJ1-4; TRBD1 was called by the table and not checked on the DNA. TRBV12-2 is listed as a pseudogene. This CDR3 is 15 amino acids long.

CDR3 in amino acids: CASSPQGTPGGEQYF. The CDR3 nucleotides read TGTGCCAGCAGCCCGCAGGGGACCCCAGGCGGCGAGCAGTACTTC. The V and J genes are TRBV11-2 and TRBJ2-7, with TRBD1 as a possible D gene (6 bases). CDR3 length: 15 residues. Germline lookup yields CDR1 SGHAT and CDR2 FQNNGV. V was shortened by 5 bases and J by 6 bases, with 20 bases between the two germline ends. Using reference TRBV11-2 and TRBJ2-7 for the parts outside the CDR3, the full variable domain is EAGVAQSPRYKIIEKRQSVAFWCNPISGHATLYWYQQILGQGPKLLIQFQNNGVVDDSQLPKDRFSAERLKGVDSTLKIQPAKLEDSAVYLCASSPQGTPGGEQYFGPGTRLTVT.

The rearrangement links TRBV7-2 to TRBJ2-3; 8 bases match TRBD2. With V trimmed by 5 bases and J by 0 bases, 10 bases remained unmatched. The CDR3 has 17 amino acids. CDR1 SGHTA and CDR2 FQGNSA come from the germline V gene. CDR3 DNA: TGTGCCAGCAGCCAAGGGGTAGCGGGGTTTAGCACAGATACGCAGTATTTT. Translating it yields CASSQGVAGFSTDTQYF. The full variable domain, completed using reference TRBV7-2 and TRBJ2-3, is GAGVSQSPSNKVTEKGKDVELRCDPISGHTALYWYRQSLGQGLEFLIYFQGNSAPDKSGLPSDRFSAERTGGSVSTLTIQRTQQEDSAVYLCASSQGVAGFSTDTQYFGPGTRLTVL.

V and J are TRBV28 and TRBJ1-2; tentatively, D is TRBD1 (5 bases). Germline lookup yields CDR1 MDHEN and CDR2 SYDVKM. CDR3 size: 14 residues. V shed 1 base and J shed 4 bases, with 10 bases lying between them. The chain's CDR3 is CASSLLDIFYGYTF. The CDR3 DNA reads TGTGCCAGCAGTTTATTGGACATCTTCTATGGCTACACCTTC.

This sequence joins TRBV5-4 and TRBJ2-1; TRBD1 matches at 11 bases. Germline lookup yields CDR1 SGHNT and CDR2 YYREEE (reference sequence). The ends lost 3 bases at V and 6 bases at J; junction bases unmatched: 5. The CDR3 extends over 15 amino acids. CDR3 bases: TGTGCCAGCAGCTCACGGACAGGGGGCATCAATGAGCAGTTCTTC. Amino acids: CASSSRTGGINEQFF.

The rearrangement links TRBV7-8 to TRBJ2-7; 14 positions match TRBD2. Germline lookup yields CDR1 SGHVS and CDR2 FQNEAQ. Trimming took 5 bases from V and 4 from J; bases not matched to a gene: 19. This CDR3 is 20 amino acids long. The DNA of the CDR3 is TGTGCCAGCAGCATCGGGACAGGGGAGGGACTAGCGGGAGACTCTTACGAGCAGTACTTC. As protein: CASSIGTGEGLAGDSYEQYF.

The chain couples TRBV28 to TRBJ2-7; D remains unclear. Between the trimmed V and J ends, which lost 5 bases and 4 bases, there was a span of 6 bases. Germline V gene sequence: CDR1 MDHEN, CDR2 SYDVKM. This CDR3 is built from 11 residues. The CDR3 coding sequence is TGTGCCAGCAGTCTTATATACGAGCAGTACTTC. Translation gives CASSLIYEQYF.

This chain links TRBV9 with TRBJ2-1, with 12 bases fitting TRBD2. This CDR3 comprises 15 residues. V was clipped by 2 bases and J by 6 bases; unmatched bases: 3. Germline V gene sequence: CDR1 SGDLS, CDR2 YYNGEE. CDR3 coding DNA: TGTGCCAGCAGCGTCGCTAGCGGGGGGGCCAATGAGCAGTTCTTC. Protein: CASSVASGGANEQFF.

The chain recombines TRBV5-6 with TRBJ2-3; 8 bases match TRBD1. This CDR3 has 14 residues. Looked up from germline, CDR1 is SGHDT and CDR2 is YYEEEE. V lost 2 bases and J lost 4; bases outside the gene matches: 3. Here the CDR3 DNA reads TGTGCCAGCAGCTTTTACAGGGGGGCAGATACGCAGTATTTT. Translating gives CASSFYRGADTQYF.

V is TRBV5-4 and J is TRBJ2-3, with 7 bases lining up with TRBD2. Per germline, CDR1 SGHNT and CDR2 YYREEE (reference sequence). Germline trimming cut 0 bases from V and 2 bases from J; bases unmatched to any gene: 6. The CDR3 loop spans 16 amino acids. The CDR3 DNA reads TGTGCCAGCAGCTTGGAGAGGCGGGGGATCACAGATACGCAGTATTTT. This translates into CASSLERRGITDTQYF.

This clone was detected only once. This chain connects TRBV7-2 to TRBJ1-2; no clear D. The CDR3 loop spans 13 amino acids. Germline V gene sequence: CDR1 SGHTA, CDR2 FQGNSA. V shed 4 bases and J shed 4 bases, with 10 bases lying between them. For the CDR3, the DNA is TGTGCCAGCAGCTCCCCGGAGGTCTATGGCTACACCTTC. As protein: CASSSPEVYGYTF.

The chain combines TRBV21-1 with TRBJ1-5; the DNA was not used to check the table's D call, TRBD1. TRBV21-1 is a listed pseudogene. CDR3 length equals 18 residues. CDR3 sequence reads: CASEFGQGLGNSNQPQHF. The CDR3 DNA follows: TGTGCCAGCGAGTTCGGACAGGGGTTAGGTAATAGCAATCAGCCCCAGCATTTT.

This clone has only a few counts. CDR3 protein: CASSPGQRNSPLHF. In DNA form, the CDR3 reads TGTGCCAGCAGCCCCGGACAGAGAAATTCACCCCTCCACTTT. The rearrangement joins TRBV7-8 to TRBJ1-6; weak D call: TRBD1 (6 bases). Trimming took off 5 bases at V and 7 bases at J, with 12 bases between the two ends. Germline V gene lookup returns CDR1 SGHVS and CDR2 FQNEAQ. The CDR3 spans 14 residues.

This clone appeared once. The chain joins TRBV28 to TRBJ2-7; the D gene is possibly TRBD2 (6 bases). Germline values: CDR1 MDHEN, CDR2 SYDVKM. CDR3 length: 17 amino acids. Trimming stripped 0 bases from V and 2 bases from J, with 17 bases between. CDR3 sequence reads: CASSLWGSGRVTYEQYF. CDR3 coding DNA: TGTGCCAGCAGTTTATGGGGATCCGGGAGAGTTACCTACGAGCAGTACTTC.

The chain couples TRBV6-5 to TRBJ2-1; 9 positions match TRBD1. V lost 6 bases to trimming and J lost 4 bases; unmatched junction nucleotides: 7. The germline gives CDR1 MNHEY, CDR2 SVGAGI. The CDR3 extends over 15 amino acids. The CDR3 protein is CASSLRDRVYNEQFF. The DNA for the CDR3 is TGTGCCAGCAGCCTTCGGGACAGGGTGTACAATGAGCAGTTCTTC.

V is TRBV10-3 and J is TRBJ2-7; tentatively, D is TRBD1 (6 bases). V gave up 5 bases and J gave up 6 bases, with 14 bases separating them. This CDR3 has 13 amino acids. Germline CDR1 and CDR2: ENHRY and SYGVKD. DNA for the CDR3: TGTGCCATCAGTCCCACAGGGACGAGCGAGCAGTACTTC. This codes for CAISPTGTSEQYF.

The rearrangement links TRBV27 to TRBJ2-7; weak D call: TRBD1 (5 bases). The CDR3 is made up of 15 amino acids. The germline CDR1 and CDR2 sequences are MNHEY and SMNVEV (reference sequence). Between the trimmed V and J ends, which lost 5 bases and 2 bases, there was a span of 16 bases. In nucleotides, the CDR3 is TGTGCCAGCAGTCCCCCGAGGACACCGACCTACGAGCAGTACTTC. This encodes CASSPPRTPTYEQYF.